This T cell receptor beta chain emerged from a study of shared clonotypes between healthy human individuals. General study points: Lower generation probabilities were found for non-shared clonotypes than for those shared by all four donors.

This CDR3 has 15 amino acids. The germline V gene has CDR1 GTSNPN and CDR2 SVGIG (reference sequence). Trimming took off 2 bases at V and 5 bases at J, with 18 bases between the two ends. Healthy adults negative for HIV, lacking recent acute infections or vaccinations, served as donors. The assay used deep level. TCRdb keeps only in-frame clones here, not all; method: immunoSEQ multiplex PCR. Seen here are fewer than 1.8 million clones, approximately 98.5% observed once, and the top ten hold 0.36%. A remark on this clone: The antigen is unknown.

The chain carries TRBV30 and TRBJ2-5; D tentatively reads TRBD1 or TRBD2 (5 bases each). This clonotype was sampled from a man aged 25 to 40 in good health. Sequences were obtained from naive CD4+ T cells sorted from blood. Subset noted: CD45RA+ positively selected. CDR3 in amino acids: CAWSQTRGRLETQYF. The CDR3 DNA reads TGTGCCTGGAGTCAAACTCGGGGCAGGCTTGAGACCCAGTACTTC.